This TCR beta chain is drawn from a study of radiation and T cells in renal cell carcinoma. Study results and caveats: Pretreatment tumor biopsies were lacking, so baseline clonotypes are unknown. From baseline, blood top tumor clonotypes peaked at 2 weeks post-radiation.

Generated by immunoSEQ multiplex PCR, the TCRdb table keeps only in-frame clones and is missing some. The sample has 140,000 to 150,000 clones; about 86% are singletons. As for time point: blood 4 weeks post-SBRT, at nephrectomy. Indicated treatment: 15 Gy SBRT to primary tumor, nephrectomy 4 weeks later. Radiation-treated patients gave blood at baseline, week 2 and week 4. The patient's renal cell carcinoma had clear cell pathology. This CDR3 has 16 residues. Per germline, CDR1 SGHTA and CDR2 FQGTGA. Trimming shortened V by 5 bases and J by 0 bases, and 15 bases separated the two germline ends. Comments on this clone: Antigen specificity is unknown.

The source material was blood, sampled from a patient whose treatment included radiotherapy and nephrectomy. This sequence joins TRBV7-3 and TRBJ2-3, with D maybe TRBD2 (6 bases). The sequence was collected from a woman between 45 and 65 years old with renal cell carcinoma. CDR3 region: CASSPAGSSSTDTQYF. CDR3 DNA sequence: TGTGCCAGCAGCCCAGCCGGGAGCTCTAGCACAGATACGCAGTATTTT.